This TCR beta chain was documented in a study of blood T cell repertoires in COVID-19. Assay used: immunoSEQ multiplex PCR; TCRdb lists only in-frame clones, some missing. The sample lists approximately 210,000 clones, roughly 80% occurring once. The V and J ends lost 3 bases and 3 bases respectively, with 14 bases between them. This CDR3 is built from 15 residues. Per germline, CDR1 MDHEN and CDR2 SYDVKM. This chain connects TRBV28 to TRBJ1-2, with a tentative D call TRBD1 (5 bases). This clonotype was obtained from a human donor in a cohort sampled during active COVID-19. The sequencing input was peripheral blood. CDR3 bases: TGTGCCAGCAGTTTTACCCAGGGATCGTACTATGGCTACACCTTC. Translation: CASSFTQGSYYGYTF.